The 30 T cell receptor beta chains reported below all come from one sample, sequenced in a study of response to subunit inactivated influenza vaccine. TCRdb reprocessed the RT-PCR reads with MiXCR, giving one entry per CDR3 protein. The sample yields under 800,000 distinct CDR3 sequences, approximately 15% seen once. The material was PBMCs from blood, obtained around two weeks before vaccination. These receptors all stem from a man in his fifties or sixties who received an inactivated influenza vaccine.

The rearrangement uses TRBV5-1 and TRBJ2-5, with D unclear. Trimming shortened V by 1 base and J by 0 bases, and 7 bases separated the two germline ends. Germline V gene data show CDR1 as SGHRS and CDR2 as YFSETQ. The CDR3 loop spans 14 amino acids. As DNA, the CDR3 is TGCGCCAGCAGCTTGACAAGTTACCAAGAGACCCAGTACTTC. The encoded protein is CASSLTSYQETQYF.

The rearrangement links TRBV2 to TRBJ2-3, with D possibly TRBD2 on 5 matching bases. The germline V gene encodes CDR1 SNHLY and CDR2 FYNNEI. This CDR3 comprises 15 residues. V lost 8 bases to trimming and J lost 0 bases, with 15 bases between them. This CDR3 is CASGGPNRSTDTQYF. The CDR3 nucleotides read TGTGCCAGCGGAGGTCCCAACCGGAGCACAGATACGCAGTATTTT.

This clonotype was counted only a few times. The chain joins TRBV6-5 to TRBJ2-2; D gene unclear. In germline, CDR1 is MNHEY, CDR2 SVGAGI. With 3 bases removed from V and 4 bases from J, the gap between germline ends came to 12 bases. The CDR3 spans 15 residues. CDR3 amino acids: CASSYYLKGTGELFF. Here the CDR3 DNA reads TGTGCCAGCAGTTATTACCTCAAGGGCACCGGGGAGCTGTTTTTT.

This clonotype was observed at least ten times. The rearrangement uses TRBV7-2 and TRBJ1-2, with a possible D match to TRBD1 (6 bases). V lost 0 bases and J lost 3, with 11 bases in between. Germline assignment: CDR1 SGHTA and CDR2 FQGNSA. The CDR3 spans 15 residues. The CDR3 sequence: CASSLALGGDYGYTF. The CDR3 nucleotides are TGTGCCAGCAGCTTAGCGCTAGGGGGGGACTATGGCTACACCTTC.

The genes are TRBV27 and TRBJ2-1; 10 bases are shared with TRBD2. Germline V gene lookup returns CDR1 MNHEY and CDR2 SMNVEV (reference sequence). After removal of 6 bases from V and 8 bases from J, the junction contained 4 bases not matched to a gene. There are 13 residues in the CDR3. The CDR3 coding sequence is TGTGCCAGCAGGGCTAGCGGGAGCGATGAGCAGTTCTTC. As protein: CASRASGSDEQFF.

As for this clonotype: Since a much larger clone is just one base distant, this may be a read error. J is TRBJ2-3 and V is TRBV28; 10 positions agree with TRBD1. There are 14 residues in the CDR3. Germline values: CDR1 MDHEN, CDR2 SYDVKM. The CDR3 DNA follows: TGTGCCTGCAGCGAGGACAGGGGGTCAGATACGCAGTATTTT. It translates to CACSEDRGSDTQYF.

The chain couples TRBV5-5 to TRBJ2-7; 7 nucleotides line up with TRBD1. Germline assignment: CDR1 SGHKS and CDR2 YYEKEE (reference sequence). Trimming took 1 base from V and 3 from J; bases not matched to a gene: 4. CDR3 length: 14 amino acids. The CDR3 nucleotides read TGTGCCAGCAGCTTGACAGGGGAGAACTACGAGCAGTACTTC. Encoded protein: CASSLTGENYEQYF.

In this sample, this clonotype turned up a few times. V and J are TRBV5-1 and TRBJ1-1, with TRBD1 identical over 12 bases. V lost 4 bases and J lost 11; bases outside the gene matches: 9. Looked up from germline, CDR1 is SGHRS and CDR2 is YFSETQ. CDR3 length equals 14 residues. CDR3 bases: TGCGCCAGCAGCCCGGGGGGACAGGGGGCTCGGGCTTTCTTT. As protein: CASSPGGQGARAFF.

In this sample, this clonotype turned up a few times. J is TRBJ2-5 and V is TRBV5-1; unclear D gene. Trimming removed 4 bases at V and 1 base at J, with 8 bases between. Germline-derived CDR1 and CDR2 are SGHRS and YFSETQ. The CDR3 totals 13 residues. The chain's CDR3 is CASSPNFQETQYF. CDR3 in DNA: TGCGCCAGCAGCCCCAATTTCCAAGAGACCCAGTACTTC. The whole variable domain, remainder taken from reference TRBV5-1 and TRBJ2-5, is KAGVTQTPRYLIKTRGQQVTLSCSPISGHRSVSWYQQTPGQGLQFLFEYFSETQRNKGNFPGRFSGRQFSNSRSEMNVSTLELGDSALYLCASSPNFQETQYFGPGTRLLVL.

This clonotype has more than one count but fewer than ten. This rearrangement joins TRBV4-2 to TRBJ1-1, with 8 bases fitting TRBD1. V lost 4 bases to trimming and J lost 10 bases; unmatched junction nucleotides: 8. The CDR3 sequence is 13 residues long. CDR1 and CDR2 from the germline V gene are LGHNA and YNFKEQ. The CDR3 DNA sequence: TGTGCCAGCAGCCGACAAGGACAGGGAGGAGCTTTCTTT. Protein: CASSRQGQGGAFF.

This clonotype has a count of ten or more. The chain joins TRBV9 to TRBJ2-7, with 10 bases that match TRBD2. V lost 4 bases, J lost 0 bases, and 4 bases stayed unmatched. Germline loops: CDR1 SGDLS, CDR2 YYNGEE. The CDR3 is 15 residues long. Here the CDR3 reads CASSLSSGSSYEQYF. CDR3 DNA sequence: TGTGCCAGCAGCCTTTCTAGCGGGAGCTCCTACGAGCAGTACTTC.

The chain has TRBV20-1 and TRBJ2-7; D not resolved. The ends were cut back, 7 bases at V and 2 bases at J, with 12 bases in the middle. There are 12 residues in the CDR3. Germline V gene sequence: CDR1 DFQATT, CDR2 SNEGSKA (reference sequence). The CDR3 DNA sequence: TGCAGTGTAAACGGGCTACCCTACGAGCAGTACTTC. Translation: CSVNGLPYEQYF.

The table lists this clonotype with a few counts. The rearrangement joins TRBV7-2 to TRBJ1-2, with D uncertain. Trimming left V 3 bases short and J 0 bases short, with 8 bases between. The germline gives CDR1 SGHTA, CDR2 FQGNSA. The CDR3 totals 14 residues. DNA for the CDR3: TGTGCCAGCAGCTTCGAAGACGCTAACTATGGCTACACCTTC. Translating it yields CASSFEDANYGYTF. Based on the CDR3 plus reference TRBV7-2 and TRBJ1-2, the full variable domain is GAGVSQSPSNKVTEKGKDVELRCDPISGHTALYWYRQSLGQGLEFLIYFQGNSAPDKSGLPSDRFSAERTGGSVSTLTIQRTQQEDSAVYLCASSFEDANYGYTFGSGTRLTVV.

This clonotype appeared a few times. The rearrangement links TRBV7-2 to TRBJ1-2, with a weak D call TRBD1 (6 bases). Germline V gene sequence: CDR1 SGHTA, CDR2 FQGNSA. Trimming left V 1 base short and J 6 bases short, with 15 bases between. The CDR3 is 15 amino acids. CDR3 nucleotides: TGTGCCAGCAGCTTAGTAGCGACAGGCCTCCATGGCTACACCTTC. Translation gives CASSLVATGLHGYTF.

This clonotype appeared a few times. J is TRBJ2-7 and V is TRBV7-9; 7 positions agree with TRBD1. The CDR3 covers 15 residues. Per the germline V gene, CDR1 is SEHNR and CDR2 is FQNEAQ (reference sequence). Losses at the gene ends were 2 bases for V and 3 bases for J; bases not matched to a gene: 7. The CDR3 bases are TGTGCCAGCAGCTTATCCAGGACAGGCGACTACGAGCAGTACTTC. As protein: CASSLSRTGDYEQYF.

This clonotype was counted between two and nine times. The genes are TRBV10-3 and TRBJ2-2; 9 bases align to TRBD1. Per the germline V gene, CDR1 is ENHRY and CDR2 is SYGVKD. The CDR3 runs 15 residues. Germline trimming cut 2 bases from V and 4 bases from J; bases unmatched to any gene: 2. CDR3 protein: CAISETGGVTGELFF. The CDR3 nucleotides read TGTGCCATCAGTGAGACAGGGGGCGTCACCGGGGAGCTGTTTTTT.

There are a few counts of this clonotype. The chain joins TRBV9 to TRBJ2-7; no clear D gene. The CDR3 runs to 15 residues. Trimming shortened V by 0 bases and J by 0 bases, and 10 bases separated the two germline ends. Germline lookup yields CDR1 SGDLS and CDR2 YYNGEE. The chain's CDR3 is CASSVEPLRSYEQYF. CDR3 in DNA: TGTGCCAGCAGCGTAGAACCCCTTCGCTCCTACGAGCAGTACTTC.

The table lists this clonotype with many counts. The rearrangement links TRBV10-3 to TRBJ1-4; D unresolved. V lost 6 bases, J lost 0 bases, and 5 bases lay in between. Looked up from germline, CDR1 is ENHRY and CDR2 is SYGVKD. The CDR3 covers 13 residues. CDR3 residues: CAIRGSTNEKLFF. CDR3 bases: TGTGCCATCAGAGGATCAACTAATGAAAAACTGTTTTTT.

Ten or more counts support this clonotype. V and J are TRBV29-1 and TRBJ1-2; 7 positions match TRBD1. The CDR3 sequence is 12 residues long. V was clipped by 4 bases and J by 3 bases; unmatched bases: 2. From germline, CDR1 is SQVTM and CDR2 ANQGSEA. This CDR3 reads CSVAGTDYGYTF. The CDR3, as DNA: TGCAGCGTTGCTGGGACAGACTATGGCTACACCTTC.

This clonotype was seen a handful of times. This sequence joins TRBV19 and TRBJ2-7, with D unresolved. Trimming pared 3 bases from V and 1 base from J, leaving 7 bases between. The CDR3 extends over 13 amino acids. Germline V CDR1 and CDR2: LNHDA, SQIVND (reference sequence). DNA for the CDR3: TGTGCCAGTAGTATTGTCCCGTCCTACGAGCAGTACTTC. Translating it yields CASSIVPSYEQYF.

The genes are TRBV12-3 or TRBV12-4 and TRBJ2-2, with TRBD2 identical over 8 bases. The V gene end was trimmed by 6 bases and the J gene end by 4 bases; junction bases not matched to a gene: 7. There are 15 residues in the CDR3. The CDR3 region has the DNA TGTGCCAGCAGCCCCGATAGCGGGATCACCGGGGAGCTGTTTTTT. Its translation is CASSPDSGITGELFF.

This clonotype was found a few times. This chain joins TRBV7-2 and TRBJ1-3, with no clear D. This CDR3 contains 15 residues. The germline V gene encodes CDR1 SGHTA and CDR2 FQGNSA. V dropped 2 bases and J dropped 0 bases, with 8 bases sitting between them. CDR3 amino acids: CASSLIFGSGNTIYF. CDR3 nucleotides: TGTGCCAGCAGCTTAATATTTGGCTCTGGAAACACCATATATTTT.

This clonotype has only a few counts. This sequence joins TRBV20-1 and TRBJ2-2, with TRBD2 identical over 8 bases. CDR1 is DFQATT and CDR2 is SNEGSKA in the germline V gene (reference sequence). J was trimmed by 1 base and V by 3 bases; bases with no gene match: 4. This CDR3 has 15 residues. This chain's CDR3 is CSARVLAGNTGELFF. The CDR3 nucleotides read TGCAGTGCTAGGGTCCTAGCGGGGAACACCGGGGAGCTGTTTTTT.

The chain has TRBV4-1 and TRBJ2-1; D is unclear. In germline, CDR1 is MGHRA, CDR2 YSYEKL. The CDR3 is 14 residues long. Trimming stripped 0 bases from V and 7 bases from J, with 10 bases between. DNA for the CDR3: TGCGCCAGCAGCCAAGAAGGTTCGGTTAATGAGCAGTTCTTC. Translating it yields CASSQEGSVNEQFF.

This clonotype was seen repeatedly, ten times or more. The chain carries TRBV10-3 and TRBJ1-1; TRBD1 matches at 7 bases. The CDR3 is 13 amino acids. Trimming took 10 bases from V and 3 from J; bases not matched to a gene: 8. The germline CDR1 and CDR2 sequences are ENHRY and SYGVKD. CDR3 in amino acids: CATNRGLDTEAFF. CDR3 DNA sequence: TGTGCCACGAACAGGGGTTTGGACACTGAAGCTTTCTTT.

The V gene is TRBV28, the J gene TRBJ2-6, with TRBD1 matching over 10 bases. Germline loops: CDR1 MDHEN, CDR2 SYDVKM. This CDR3 comprises 19 residues. V was pared by 6 bases and J by 0 bases, with 11 bases of the junction left unmatched. The CDR3 sequence is CASSPTPGTGDSGANVLTF. In DNA, the CDR3 is TGTGCCAGCAGCCCGACTCCCGGGACAGGGGACTCTGGGGCCAACGTCCTGACTTTC.

The chain uses TRBV5-1 and TRBJ2-3; 9 bases match TRBD2. The CDR3 runs 15 residues. V lost 6 bases to trimming and J lost 3 bases; unmatched junction nucleotides: 8. Germline V CDR1 and CDR2: SGHRS, YFSETQ. DNA for the CDR3: TGCGCCAGCACGACCACGCTAGCGGGGACAGATACGCAGTATTTT. Its translation is CASTTTLAGTDTQYF.

This clonotype was counted at least ten times. V usage is TRBV6-2 or TRBV6-3 and J usage is TRBJ2-1, with TRBD2 matching over 7 bases. V shed 7 bases, J shed 4 bases, and the junction held 13 bases outside the gene matches. The germline V gene encodes CDR1 MNHEY and CDR2 SVGEGT. The CDR3 has 16 amino acids. The CDR3 loop reads CASMAIGTTIYNEQFF. As DNA, the CDR3 is TGTGCCAGCATGGCCATAGGGACTACTATATACAATGAGCAGTTCTTC.

This clonotype turned up a few times. The V call is TRBV6-2 or TRBV6-3, the J call TRBJ2-7; 13 bases are shared with TRBD2. With V trimmed by 6 bases and J by 0 bases, 5 bases remained unmatched. The CDR3 spans 16 residues. Germline loops: CDR1 MNHEY, CDR2 SVGEGT. CDR3 amino acids: CASRGLAGLSSYEQYF. DNA of the CDR3: TGTGCCAGCAGGGGACTAGCGGGGTTGAGCTCCTACGAGCAGTACTTC.

This clonotype has a handful of counts. This chain uses TRBV20-1 with TRBJ1-5; 7 bases fit TRBD1. The CDR3 spans 13 residues. Trimming cost V 5 bases and J 7 bases; bases outside gene matches: 8. Germline loops: CDR1 DFQATT, CDR2 SNEGSKA (reference sequence). In nucleotides, the CDR3 is TGCAGTGCTGGGCCTCAGGGGGTACAGCCCCAGCATTTT. As protein: CSAGPQGVQPQHF.